Reported below is one T cell receptor (beta chain). The sample has other DNA sequences that encode this CDR3 too. This CDR3 is built from 16 residues. CDR1 is SEHNR, CDR2 FQNEAQ, per germline (reference sequence). Between the trimmed V and J ends, which lost 1 base and 0 bases, there was a span of 12 bases. Repertoires were generated with immunoSEQ multiplex PCR, while TCRdb's copy carries only in-frame clones and drops some. The table shows around 1.9 million clones, with 93% occurring only once. Naive CD8 cells lacked CD45RO and underwent positive selection for CCR7, leaving out terminally differentiated effector memory CD45RA+ cells. This sample was taken from a study of shared clonotypes between healthy human individuals.

The TCR originated in a man between 18 and 35 years old in good health. Some clones in this sample may be carry-over from other donors' samples. The sequenced sample was naive CD8+ T cells from PBMCs. The chain recombines TRBV7-9 with TRBJ2-5, with D maybe TRBD2 (6 bases). The CDR3 spells CASSLGVGGDQETQYF. In nucleotides, the CDR3 is TGTGCCAGCAGCTTAGGGGTCGGGGGAGACCAAGAGACCCAGTACTTC.